This T cell receptor beta chain stems from a study of T cells in Graves' hyperthyroidism and ophthalmopathy. Study observations and caveats: Among thyroid clonotypes expanded above 0.001, most also appeared in blood. Ophthalmopathy got predicted by the model a median around six months before its onset.

This clonotype was recorded many times. Its antigen is not identified. Uncontrolled infection, other autoimmune disease, pregnancy or lactation disqualified patients from enrolment. CDR3 length: 16 amino acids. Germline-derived CDR1 and CDR2 are SGHAT and FQNNGV. The ends lost 2 bases at V and 8 bases at J; junction bases unmatched: 7. From RNA transcripts, TCR beta CDR3 regions were amplified. Researchers ran a first-round RT-PCR on the TCR CDR3 using the HTBI primer set. Via MiXCR, TCRdb re-called the multiplex PCR reads, giving one row per CDR3 protein. The sample lists roughly 290,000 distinct CDR3 sequences; roughly 13% were seen once.

The material sequenced was blood. This chain uses TRBV11-2 with TRBJ2-1; 12 nucleotides align to TRBD1. This clonotype was obtained from a woman in her 40s with Graves' hyperthyroidism. DNA for the CDR3: TGTGCCAGCAGCTTAAACCGGGACAGGGGGCGTCATGAGCAGTTCTTC. Amino acid sequence: CASSLNRDRGRHEQFF. Based on the CDR3 plus reference TRBV11-2 and TRBJ2-1, the full variable domain is EAGVAQSPRYKIIEKRQSVAFWCNPISGHATLYWYQQILGQGPKLLIQFQNNGVVDDSQLPKDRFSAERLKGVDSTLKIQPAKLEDSAVYLCASSLNRDRGRHEQFFGPGTRLTVL.